This T cell receptor (beta chain) derives from a study of cytotoxic CD8 clonotypes in ibrutinib-treated CLL. The protocol was immunoSEQ multiplex PCR, while the TCRdb copy is restricted to in-frame clones and leaves out a portion. This table holds 150,000 to 200,000 clones, 70% to 90% found once. Study results and limitations: Pretreatment clonality was elevated relative to age-matched healthy donors and paralleled circulating CD8+ T-cell counts. The times at which samples were taken varied between sustained-remission and progressing patients.

As regards this clone: Its specificity is not known.

This receptor was obtained from a human donor with chronic lymphocytic leukemia. The sequencing used PBMCs, collected at disease progression, from a patient treated with ibrutinib.

The CDR3 coding sequence is TGTGCCTGGAGTGTATGGGTGGGCAGGGACTCCTACGAGCAGTACTTC. Translated, it gives CAWSVWVGRDSYEQYF. The chain couples TRBV30 to TRBJ2-7, with a tentative D call TRBD1 (5 bases). CDR1 and CDR2 from the germline V gene are GTSNPN and SVGIG (reference sequence). V lost 0 bases, J lost 0 bases, and 15 bases lay in between. This CDR3 contains 16 residues.